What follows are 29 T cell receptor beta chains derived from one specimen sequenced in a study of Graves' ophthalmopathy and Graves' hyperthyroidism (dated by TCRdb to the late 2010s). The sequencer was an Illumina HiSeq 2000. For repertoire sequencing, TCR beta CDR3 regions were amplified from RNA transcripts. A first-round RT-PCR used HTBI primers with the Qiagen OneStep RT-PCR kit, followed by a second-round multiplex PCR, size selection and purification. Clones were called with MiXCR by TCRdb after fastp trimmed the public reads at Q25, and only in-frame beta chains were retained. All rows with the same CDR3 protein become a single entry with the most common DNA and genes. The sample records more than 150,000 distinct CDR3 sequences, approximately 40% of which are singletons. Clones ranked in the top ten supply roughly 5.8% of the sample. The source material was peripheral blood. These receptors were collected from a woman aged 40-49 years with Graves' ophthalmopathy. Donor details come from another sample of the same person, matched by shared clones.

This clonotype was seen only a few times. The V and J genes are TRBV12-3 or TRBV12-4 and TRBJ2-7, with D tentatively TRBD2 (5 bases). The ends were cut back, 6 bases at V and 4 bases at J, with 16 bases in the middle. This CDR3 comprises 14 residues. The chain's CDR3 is CASSHTSEVYEQYF. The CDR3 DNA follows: TGTGCCAGCAGCCATACCTCGGAGGTTTACGAGCAGTACTTC.

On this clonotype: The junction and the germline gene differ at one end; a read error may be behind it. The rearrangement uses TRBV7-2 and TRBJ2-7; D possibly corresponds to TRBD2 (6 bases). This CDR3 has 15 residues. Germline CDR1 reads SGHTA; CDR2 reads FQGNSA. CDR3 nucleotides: TGCGCCAGCAGCCAGGAGGGGACCCTCGGGTACGAGCAGTACTTC. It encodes CASSQEGTLGYEQYF.

CDR3 DNA: TGTGCCAGCAGCCCAGGAAGATCGAACACCGGGGAGCTGTTTTTT. This sequence encodes CASSPGRSNTGELFF. The gene calls are TRBV7-9 and TRBJ2-2; D gene unclear. V was pared by 5 bases and J by 0 bases, with 10 bases between. Per the germline V gene, CDR1 is SEHNR and CDR2 is FQNEAQ (reference sequence). The CDR3 is 15 amino acids.

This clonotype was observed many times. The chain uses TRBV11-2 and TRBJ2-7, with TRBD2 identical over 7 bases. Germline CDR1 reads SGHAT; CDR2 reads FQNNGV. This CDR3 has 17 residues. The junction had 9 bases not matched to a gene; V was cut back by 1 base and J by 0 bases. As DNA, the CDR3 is TGTGCCAGCAGCTTAGGCCTCGCGGGGGTGCTCTCCTACGAGCAGTACTTC. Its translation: CASSLGLAGVLSYEQYF.

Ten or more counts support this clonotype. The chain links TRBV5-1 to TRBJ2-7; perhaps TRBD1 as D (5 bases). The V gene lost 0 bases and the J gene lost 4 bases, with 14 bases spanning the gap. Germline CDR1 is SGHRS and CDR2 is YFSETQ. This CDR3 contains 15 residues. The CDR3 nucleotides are TGCGCCAGCAGCTTGGAGGGGCGTCGGTCATACGAGCAGTACTTC. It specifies CASSLEGRRSYEQYF.

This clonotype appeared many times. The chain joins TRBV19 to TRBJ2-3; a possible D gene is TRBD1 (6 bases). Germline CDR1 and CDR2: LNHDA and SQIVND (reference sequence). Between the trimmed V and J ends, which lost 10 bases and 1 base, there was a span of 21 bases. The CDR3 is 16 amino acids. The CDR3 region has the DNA TGTGCCACCGCGGACCGAGGGGGTGACCGCACAGATACGCAGTATTTT. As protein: CATADRGGDRTDTQYF.

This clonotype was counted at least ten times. The CDR3 is CASSWGQGASQETQYF. The CDR3 DNA is TGTGCCAGTAGTTGGGGACAGGGGGCCTCCCAAGAGACCCAGTACTTC. The chain links TRBV19 to TRBJ2-5; TRBD1 agrees at 12 bases. The J segment lost 1 base and the V segment lost 5 bases, leaving 5 bases of the junction unmatched. CDR3 size: 16 residues. Germline V gives CDR1 LNHDA, CDR2 SQIVND (reference sequence).

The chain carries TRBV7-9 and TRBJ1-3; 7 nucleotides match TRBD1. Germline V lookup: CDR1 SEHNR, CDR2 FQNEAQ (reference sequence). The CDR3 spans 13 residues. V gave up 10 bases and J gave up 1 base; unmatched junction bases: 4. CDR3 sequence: CAIPTGSGNTIYF. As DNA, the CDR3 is TGTGCCATACCGACAGGGTCTGGAAACACCATATATTTT.

CDR3 amino acids: CASSAIERDLTGELFF. CDR3 bases: TGTGCCAGCAGCGCCATTGAGCGGGACCTCACCGGGGAGCTGTTTTTT. V is TRBV7-8 and J is TRBJ2-2; TRBD2 agrees at 7 bases. The length of the CDR3 is 16 residues. CDR1 and CDR2 from the germline V gene are SGHVS and FQNEAQ. The V segment lost 5 bases and the J segment 4 bases; nucleotides outside the gene matches: 10.

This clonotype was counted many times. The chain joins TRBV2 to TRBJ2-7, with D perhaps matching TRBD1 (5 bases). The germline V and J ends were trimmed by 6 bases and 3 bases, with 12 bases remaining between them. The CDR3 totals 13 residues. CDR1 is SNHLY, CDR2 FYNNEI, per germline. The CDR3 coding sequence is TGTGCCAGCAGATGGGGCCAGAACTACGAGCAGTACTTC. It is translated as CASRWGQNYEQYF.

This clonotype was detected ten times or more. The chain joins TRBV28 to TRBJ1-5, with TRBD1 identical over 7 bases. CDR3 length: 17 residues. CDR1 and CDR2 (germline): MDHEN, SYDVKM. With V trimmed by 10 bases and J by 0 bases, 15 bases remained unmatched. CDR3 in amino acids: CAIHRDRRLYSNQPQHF. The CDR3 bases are TGTGCCATTCACCGGGACAGACGCCTATATAGCAATCAGCCCCAGCATTTT.

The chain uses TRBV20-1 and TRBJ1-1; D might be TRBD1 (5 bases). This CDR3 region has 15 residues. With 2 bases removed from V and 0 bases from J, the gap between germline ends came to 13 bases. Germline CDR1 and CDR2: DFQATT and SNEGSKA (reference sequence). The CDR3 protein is CSARPWGEVNTEAFF. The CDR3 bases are TGCAGTGCTAGACCATGGGGGGAGGTGAACACTGAAGCTTTCTTT.

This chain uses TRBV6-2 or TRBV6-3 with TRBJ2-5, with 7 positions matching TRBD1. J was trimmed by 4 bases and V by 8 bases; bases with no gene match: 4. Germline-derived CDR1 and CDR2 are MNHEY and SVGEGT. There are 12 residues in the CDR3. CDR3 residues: CASLGQPETQYF. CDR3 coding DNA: TGTGCCAGCCTGGGACAGCCAGAGACCCAGTACTTC.

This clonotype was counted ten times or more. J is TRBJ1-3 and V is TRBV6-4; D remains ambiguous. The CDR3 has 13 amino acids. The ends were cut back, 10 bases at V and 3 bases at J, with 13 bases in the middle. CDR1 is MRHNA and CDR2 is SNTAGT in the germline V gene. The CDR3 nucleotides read TGTGCCACCAAGCGGGGAGATGGAAACACCATATATTTT. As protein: CATKRGDGNTIYF.

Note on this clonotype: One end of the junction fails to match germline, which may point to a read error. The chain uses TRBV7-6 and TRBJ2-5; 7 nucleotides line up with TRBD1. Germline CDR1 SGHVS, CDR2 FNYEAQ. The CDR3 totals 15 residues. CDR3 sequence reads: CASRLGAQGIETQYF. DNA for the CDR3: TGTGCCAGCAGATTAGGAGCACAGGGGATAGAGACCCAGTACTTC.

CDR3 region: CSVEWGQGLQETQYF. DNA for the CDR3: TGCAGCGTTGAGTGGGGACAGGGACTCCAAGAGACCCAGTACTTC. The genes are TRBV29-1 and TRBJ2-5; TRBD1 aligns across 9 bases. Looked up from germline, CDR1 is SQVTM and CDR2 is ANQGSEA. V was clipped by 3 bases and J by 1 base; unmatched bases: 6. This CDR3 has 15 residues.

The CDR3: CASRSGQRYGYTF. CDR3 DNA sequence: TGTGCCAGCAGATCGGGACAGAGATATGGCTACACCTTC. The chain uses TRBV28 and TRBJ1-2, with 7 bases fitting TRBD1. The CDR3 has 13 residues. Germline lookup yields CDR1 MDHEN and CDR2 SYDVKM. The V and J ends lost 6 bases and 5 bases, in that order; junction bases with no gene match: 6.

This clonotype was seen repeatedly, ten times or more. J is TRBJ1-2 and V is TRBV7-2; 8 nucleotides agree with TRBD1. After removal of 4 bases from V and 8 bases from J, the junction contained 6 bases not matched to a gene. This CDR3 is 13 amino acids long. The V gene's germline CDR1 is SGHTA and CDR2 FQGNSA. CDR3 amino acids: CASSSWTGFGYTF. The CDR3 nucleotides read TGTGCCAGCAGCTCCTGGACAGGGTTCGGCTACACCTTC. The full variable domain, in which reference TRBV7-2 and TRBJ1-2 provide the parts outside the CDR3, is GAGVSQSPSNKVTEKGKDVELRCDPISGHTALYWYRQSLGQGLEFLIYFQGNSAPDKSGLPSDRFSAERTGGSVSTLTIQRTQQEDSAVYLCASSSWTGFGYTFGSGTRLTVV.

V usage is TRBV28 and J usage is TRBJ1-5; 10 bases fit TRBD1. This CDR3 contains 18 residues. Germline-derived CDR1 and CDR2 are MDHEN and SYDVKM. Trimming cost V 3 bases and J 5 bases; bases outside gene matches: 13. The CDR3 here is CASSLYWWGQGMDQPQHF. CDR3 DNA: TGTGCCAGCAGTTTGTATTGGTGGGGACAGGGGATGGATCAGCCCCAGCATTTT.

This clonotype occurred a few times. The CDR3 DNA is TGTGCCAGCTCCTCGGGACAGGGGAGATCCTACGAGCAGTACTTC. Amino acids: CASSSGQGRSYEQYF. The V call is TRBV6-2 or TRBV6-3, the J call TRBJ2-7; 10 nucleotides line up with TRBD1. Germline V gene sequence: CDR1 MNHEY, CDR2 SVGEGT. The trim removed 8 bases at V and 1 base at J, leaving 8 bases unmatched. This CDR3 spans 15 amino acids.

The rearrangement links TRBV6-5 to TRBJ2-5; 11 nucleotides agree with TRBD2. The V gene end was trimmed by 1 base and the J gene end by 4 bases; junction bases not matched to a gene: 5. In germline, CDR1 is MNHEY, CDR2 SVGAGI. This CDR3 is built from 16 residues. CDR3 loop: CASSYFTSGSLETQYF. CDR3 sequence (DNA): TGTGCCAGCAGTTACTTTACTAGCGGGAGTTTAGAGACCCAGTACTTC.

The CDR3 DNA follows: TGTGCCAGCAGTTACAGGCAGGAGAACTATGGCTACACCTTC. Its protein is CASSYRQENYGYTF. The chain carries TRBV6-5 and TRBJ1-2; D not resolved. V lost 2 bases and J 2 bases, leaving 9 bases between the germline ends. CDR1 and CDR2 (germline): MNHEY, SVGAGI. The CDR3 is made up of 14 amino acids.

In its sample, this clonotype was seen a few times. The CDR3, as DNA: TGTGCCAGCAGTCCGACCTGGCGGGAGCAGTACTTC. Translated, it gives CASSPTWREQYF. The rearrangement joins TRBV6-1 to TRBJ2-7; D unresolved. Trimming stripped 5 bases from V and 7 bases from J, with 12 bases between. This CDR3 region has 12 residues. The germline CDR1 and CDR2 sequences are MNHNS and SASEGT.

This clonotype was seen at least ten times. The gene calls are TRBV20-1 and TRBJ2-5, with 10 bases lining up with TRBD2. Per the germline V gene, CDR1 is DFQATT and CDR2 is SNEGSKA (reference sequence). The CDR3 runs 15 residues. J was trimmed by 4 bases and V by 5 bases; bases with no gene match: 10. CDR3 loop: CSAPPLAGGRETQYF. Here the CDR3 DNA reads TGCAGTGCTCCCCCATTAGCGGGAGGACGAGAGACCCAGTACTTC.

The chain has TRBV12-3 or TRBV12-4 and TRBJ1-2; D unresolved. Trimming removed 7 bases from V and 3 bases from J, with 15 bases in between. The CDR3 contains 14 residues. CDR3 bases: TGTGCCAGCAACCGACACCCAAGGGACTATGGCTACACCTTC. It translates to CASNRHPRDYGYTF.

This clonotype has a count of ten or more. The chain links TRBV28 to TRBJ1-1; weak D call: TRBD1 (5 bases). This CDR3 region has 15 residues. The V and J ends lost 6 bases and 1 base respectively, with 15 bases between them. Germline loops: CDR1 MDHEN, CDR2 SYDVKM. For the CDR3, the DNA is TGTGCCAGCAGCCCCCCGACAGATTCGAACACTGAAGCTTTCTTT. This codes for CASSPPTDSNTEAFF.

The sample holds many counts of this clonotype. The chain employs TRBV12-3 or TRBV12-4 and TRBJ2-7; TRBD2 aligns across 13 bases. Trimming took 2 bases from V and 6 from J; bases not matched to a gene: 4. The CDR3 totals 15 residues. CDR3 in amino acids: CASSLWRLAGGEQYF. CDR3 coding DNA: TGTGCCAGCAGTTTATGGAGACTAGCGGGAGGCGAGCAGTACTTC.

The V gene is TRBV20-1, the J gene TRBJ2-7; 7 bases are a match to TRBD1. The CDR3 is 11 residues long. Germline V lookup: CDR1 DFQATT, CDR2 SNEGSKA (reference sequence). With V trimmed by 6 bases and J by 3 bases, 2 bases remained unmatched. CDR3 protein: CSANRGYEQYF. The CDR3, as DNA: TGCAGTGCGAACAGGGGCTACGAGCAGTACTTC.

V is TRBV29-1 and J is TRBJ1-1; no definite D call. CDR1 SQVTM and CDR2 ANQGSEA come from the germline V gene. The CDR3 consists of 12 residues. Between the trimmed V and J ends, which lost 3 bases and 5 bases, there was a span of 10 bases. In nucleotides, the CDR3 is TGCAGCGTTGATGAGGGTGGTACTGAAGCTTTCTTT. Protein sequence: CSVDEGGTEAFF.